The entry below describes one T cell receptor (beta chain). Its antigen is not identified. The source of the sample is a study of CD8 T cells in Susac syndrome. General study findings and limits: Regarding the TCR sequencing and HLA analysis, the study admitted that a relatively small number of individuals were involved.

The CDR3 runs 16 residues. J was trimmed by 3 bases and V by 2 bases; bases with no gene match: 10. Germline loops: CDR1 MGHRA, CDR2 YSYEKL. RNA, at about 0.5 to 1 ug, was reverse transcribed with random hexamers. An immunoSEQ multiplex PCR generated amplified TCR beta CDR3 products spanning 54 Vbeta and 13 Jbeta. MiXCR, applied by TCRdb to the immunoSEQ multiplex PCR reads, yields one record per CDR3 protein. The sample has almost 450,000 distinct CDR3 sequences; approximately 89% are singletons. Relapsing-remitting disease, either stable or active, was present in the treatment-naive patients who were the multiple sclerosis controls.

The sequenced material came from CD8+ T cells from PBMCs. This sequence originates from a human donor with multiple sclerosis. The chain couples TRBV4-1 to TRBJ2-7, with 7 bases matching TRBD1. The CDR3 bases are TGCGCCAGCAGCCAAAACATCCAGGGACAGCTCTACGAGCAGTACTTC. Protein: CASSQNIQGQLYEQYF.